Listed here are 19 T cell receptor beta chains from one sample, sequenced in a study of blood T cells in healthy people across ages. The authors ran a second PCR of roughly 7 to 11 cycles using a sample-barcoded 5' primer and a J-beta primer mix. Using its own MiXCR run on the 5' RACE reads, TCRdb lists one record per CDR3 protein. Of roughly 1,300,000 distinct CDR3 sequences in the sample, around 55% were seen once. Specimen: blood. The receptors were sampled from a man younger than 35 in good health.

The chain is built from TRBV20-1 and TRBJ2-7; the D is unclear. This CDR3 spans 18 amino acids. The germline V gene encodes CDR1 DFQATT and CDR2 SNEGSKA (reference sequence). V was shortened by 0 bases and J by 4 bases, with 25 bases between the two germline ends. CDR3 region: CSAREGPVVTRRVYEQYF. The CDR3 DNA reads TGCAGTGCTAGAGAAGGGCCGGTGGTGACCCGACGAGTTTACGAGCAGTACTTC.

This CDR3 is CASSFGAGEGYEQYF. The CDR3 DNA follows: TGTGCCAGCAGTTTCGGTGCGGGAGAAGGCTACGAGCAGTACTTC. The chain has TRBV12-3 or TRBV12-4 and TRBJ2-5; 7 positions agree with TRBD2. The J call may be wrong; the DNA end is better matched by TRBJ2-7. This CDR3 comprises 15 residues.

This clonotype was counted once. Relative to the germline gene, one junction end is altered; a read error may explain this. V gene TRBV5-1 combines with J gene TRBJ1-2, with TRBD1 identical over 8 bases. The CDR3 sequence is 15 residues long. CDR1 is SGHRS, CDR2 YFSETQ, per germline. In DNA form, the CDR3 reads TGCGCCGGCAGCTTGTCCCGGGACAGGCCCTATGGCTACACCTTC. Protein sequence: CAGSLSRDRPYGYTF.

The chain recombines TRBV7-9 with TRBJ2-7; D gene ambiguous. The CDR3 is 14 residues long. V lost 5 bases and J lost 5, with 16 bases in between. Germline-derived CDR1 and CDR2 are SEHNR and FQNEAQ (reference sequence). CDR3 sequence reads: CASSPWQGGHEQYF. CDR3 nucleotides: TGTGCCAGCAGCCCGTGGCAAGGTGGCCACGAGCAGTACTTC.

The rearrangement joins TRBV12-3 or TRBV12-4 to TRBJ2-1, with no clear D. The V gene lost 0 bases and the J gene lost 5 bases, with 17 bases spanning the gap. CDR3 size: 17 residues. CDR3 sequence reads: CASSLAGDSHLHNEQFF. CDR3 DNA: TGTGCCAGCAGTTTAGCAGGAGACTCGCACCTCCACAATGAGCAGTTCTTC.

V gene TRBV7-8 combines with J gene TRBJ2-6, with no clear D. Between the trimmed V and J ends, which lost 8 bases and 5 bases, there was a span of 13 bases. The CDR3 is made up of 14 amino acids. Germline V gene sequence: CDR1 SGHVS, CDR2 FQNEAQ. The CDR3 here is CASALRLRANVLTF. The CDR3 DNA sequence: TGTGCCAGCGCTCTACGCTTGAGGGCCAACGTCCTGACTTTC. The full variable domain, in which reference TRBV7-8 and TRBJ2-6 provide the parts outside the CDR3, is GAGVSQSPRYKVAKRGQDVALRCDPISGHVSLFWYQQALGQGPEFLTYFQNEAQLDKSGLPSDRFFAERPEGSVSTLKIQRTQQEDSAVYLCASALRLRANVLTFGAGSRLTVL.

This CDR3 is CSVQTGRGNTEAFF. Here the CDR3 DNA reads TGCAGCGTCCAGACAGGGCGGGGGAACACTGAAGCTTTCTTT. The genes are TRBV29-1 and TRBJ1-1, with 7 nucleotides matching TRBD1. With 6 bases clipped from V and 1 base from J, the junction kept 8 bases outside the gene matches. This CDR3 is built from 14 residues. Germline CDR1 SQVTM, CDR2 ANQGSEA.

The V call is TRBV18, the J call TRBJ1-1; D not resolved. V dropped 2 bases and J dropped 0 bases, with 13 bases sitting between them. The CDR3 has 16 residues. Germline CDR1 and CDR2: KGHSH and LQKENI. CDR3 bases: TGTGCCAGCTCACCAGCGGACCAACGGATGAACACTGAAGCTTTCTTT. Encoded protein: CASSPADQRMNTEAFF.

The rearrangement uses TRBV2 and TRBJ1-2; 7 nucleotides agree with TRBD1. V shed 6 bases, J shed 3 bases, and the junction held 7 bases outside the gene matches. CDR1 and CDR2 (germline): SNHLY, FYNNEI. This CDR3 is built from 14 residues. CDR3 in DNA: TGTGCCAGCAGCTTGGGGACAGAACACTATGGCTACACCTTC. Protein sequence: CASSLGTEHYGYTF.

To note about this clonotype: Germline is not matched at one junction end, which may reflect a read error. The CDR3 coding sequence is TGTGCCAGCAGCCACGTACTCGCGGCCAAATACAATGGGCAGTTCTTC. It yields the protein CASSHVLAAKYNGQFF. The chain links TRBV6-2 or TRBV6-3 to TRBJ2-1; no clear D. The CDR3 spans 16 residues. In germline, CDR1 is MNHEY, CDR2 SVGEGT.

This chain joins TRBV12-5 and TRBJ2-4, with D tentatively TRBD2 (7 bases). The germline V gene encodes CDR1 LGHNT and CDR2 FRNRAP. The CDR3 runs to 17 residues. V was shortened by 2 bases and J by 5 bases, with 19 bases between the two germline ends. This CDR3 is CASGLWMGAGVQNIQYF. DNA of the CDR3: TGTGCTAGTGGTTTGTGGATGGGGGCGGGAGTACAAAACATTCAGTACTTC.

The V and J genes are TRBV20-1 and TRBJ1-6; 7 bases are a match to TRBD1. Germline V gene sequence: CDR1 DFQATT, CDR2 SNEGSKA (reference sequence). This CDR3 is built from 14 residues. V dropped 3 bases and J dropped 7; count of bases not matched to a gene: 6. CDR3 sequence: CSARSGTVNSPLHF. The DNA for the CDR3 is TGCAGTGCTAGGTCCGGGACAGTGAATTCACCCCTCCACTTT.

This clonotype was picked up a small number of times. The rearrangement uses TRBV7-9 and TRBJ2-3; D ambiguous. The CDR3 length is 14 residues. Germline V gene sequence: CDR1 SEHNR, CDR2 FQNEAQ (reference sequence). V was trimmed by 2 bases and J by 0 bases, leaving 6 bases between them. The CDR3 loop is CASSLPDSTDTQYF. The DNA of the CDR3 is TGTGCCAGCAGCTTACCGGACAGCACAGATACGCAGTATTTT.

This clonotype was detected only a few times. The DNA of the CDR3 is TGTGCCAGCAGCTTAGTCGGGACTAGCGGGCTCGAGCAGTACTTC. Encoded protein: CASSLVGTSGLEQYF. V and J are TRBV7-9 and TRBJ2-7; 12 nucleotides match TRBD2. The germline V gene encodes CDR1 SEHNR and CDR2 FQNEAQ (reference sequence). J gave up 6 bases and V 1 base, and 4 bases lay outside the gene matches. The CDR3 spans 15 residues.

The rearrangement links TRBV5-1 to TRBJ2-7; possible D gene TRBD1, 5 bases. Between the trimmed V and J ends, which lost 0 bases and 1 base, there was a span of 8 bases. The germline V gene has CDR1 SGHRS and CDR2 YFSETQ. CDR3 length: 14 residues. The CDR3 reads CASSLAQGSYEQYF. CDR3 DNA sequence: TGCGCCAGCAGCTTGGCCCAGGGTTCCTACGAGCAGTACTTC.

The CDR3 DNA reads as TGTGCCAGCAGCCAAGAACTACCGGATACGCAGTATTTT. This translates into CASSQELPDTQYF. The rearrangement links TRBV4-2 to TRBJ2-3; D is undetermined. Germline V gene data show CDR1 as LGHNA and CDR2 as YNFKEQ. V was pared by 0 bases and J by 6 bases, with 7 bases between. The CDR3 has 13 amino acids.

The rearrangement joins TRBV4-3 to TRBJ2-7; no clear D. Trimming left V 1 base short and J 5 bases short, with 6 bases between. The germline V gene encodes CDR1 LGHNA and CDR2 YSLEER. The CDR3 extends over 12 amino acids. CDR3: CASSQGTNEQYF. CDR3 DNA sequence: TGCGCCAGCAGCCAAGGAACCAACGAGCAGTACTTC.

This clonotype came up a few times. The chain couples TRBV14 to TRBJ1-2, with a tentative D call TRBD1 (5 bases). There are 15 residues in the CDR3. Germline values: CDR1 SGHDN, CDR2 FVKESK. The V end lost 0 bases, the J end lost 4 bases, and 12 bases lay between the germline ends. The CDR3 protein is CASSQDTGPPYGYTF. CDR3 coding DNA: TGTGCCAGCAGCCAAGATACGGGGCCCCCCTATGGCTACACCTTC.

CDR3: CAISEAAGGTGELFF. The DNA of the CDR3 is TGTGCCATCAGTGAAGCGGCGGGCGGAACCGGGGAGCTGTTTTTT. The chain carries TRBV10-3 and TRBJ2-2; a possible D gene is TRBD2 (5 bases). The germline CDR1 and CDR2 sequences are ENHRY and SYGVKD. The CDR3 runs 15 residues. Trimming stripped 3 bases from V and 5 bases from J, with 13 bases between.